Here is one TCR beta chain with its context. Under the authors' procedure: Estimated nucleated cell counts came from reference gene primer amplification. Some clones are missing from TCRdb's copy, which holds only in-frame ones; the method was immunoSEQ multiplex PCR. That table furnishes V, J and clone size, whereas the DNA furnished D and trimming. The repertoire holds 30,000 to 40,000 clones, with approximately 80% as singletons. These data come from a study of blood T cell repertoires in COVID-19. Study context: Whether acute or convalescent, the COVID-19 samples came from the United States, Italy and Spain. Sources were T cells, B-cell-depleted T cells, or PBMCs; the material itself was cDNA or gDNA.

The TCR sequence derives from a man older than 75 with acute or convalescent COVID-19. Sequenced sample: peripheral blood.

CDR3 in amino acids: CASSLFYGGSTDTQYF. DNA for the CDR3: TGCGCCAGCAGCTTGTTCTACGGCGGGAGCACAGATACGCAGTATTTT. This chain uses TRBV5-1 with TRBJ2-3; D may be TRBD2 (5 bases). The V gene lost 1 base and the J gene lost 0 bases, with 12 bases spanning the gap. CDR3 length: 16 residues. Germline assignment: CDR1 SGHRS and CDR2 YFSETQ.